One sample yielded the 5 T cell receptor beta chains listed below, sequenced in a study of shared clonotypes between healthy human individuals. Measured with immunoSEQ multiplex PCR; TCRdb has only the in-frame clones, and not every one. This table holds about 2.4 million clones, approximately 90% found once. The material sequenced was naive CD4+ T cells sorted from blood. Subset defined: CD45RA+ positively selected. The source is a man between 18 and 29 years old in good health.

The chain couples TRBV7-2 to TRBJ2-7; 8 positions agree with TRBD1. The length of the CDR3 is 14 residues. J gave up 3 bases and V 8 bases, and 9 bases lay outside the gene matches. The V gene's germline CDR1 is SGHTA and CDR2 FQGNSA. The CDR3 here is CASGTDRGHYEQYF. CDR3 coding DNA: TGTGCCAGCGGGACTGACAGGGGCCACTACGAGCAGTACTTC.

This chain joins TRBV10-3 and TRBJ2-6; D ambiguous. Between the trimmed V and J ends, which lost 7 bases and 2 bases, there was a span of 9 bases. The CDR3 loop spans 14 amino acids. Germline loops: CDR1 ENHRY, CDR2 SYGVKD. The CDR3 sequence is CAIMSIPGANVLTF. DNA for the CDR3: TGTGCCATCATGAGTATCCCTGGGGCCAACGTCCTGACTTTC.

The DNA for the CDR3 is TGTGTCCTACTAGCGGGAGATTTCGCGAACACCGGGGAGCTGTTTTTT. Protein sequence: CVLLAGDFANTGELFF. V and J are TRBV2 and TRBJ2-2; 11 nucleotides agree with TRBD2. This CDR3 has 16 amino acids. The germline V gene encodes CDR1 SNHLY and CDR2 FYNNEI. Full variable domain (rest looked up from reference TRBV2 and TRBJ2-2): EPEVTQTPSHQVTQMGQEVILRCVPISNHLYFYWYRQILGQKVEFLVSFYNNEISEKSEIFDDQFSVERPDGSNFTLKIRSTKLEDSAMYFCVLLAGDFANTGELFFGEGSRLTVL.

This sequence joins TRBV7-2 and TRBJ2-3; D ambiguous. Germline V CDR1 and CDR2: SGHTA, FQGNSA. Trimming took 1 base from V and 0 from J, leaving 11 bases between them. There are 16 residues in the CDR3. CDR3 DNA sequence: TGTGCCAGCAGCTTAGGGAACGGGTATAGCACAGATACGCAGTATTTT. Its protein product is CASSLGNGYSTDTQYF.

This chain joins TRBV10-3 and TRBJ1-1; 7 bases fit TRBD1. There are 14 residues in the CDR3. Trimming cost V 2 bases and J 6 bases; bases outside gene matches: 6. CDR1 and CDR2 (germline): ENHRY, SYGVKD. CDR3 bases: TGTGCCATCAGTGAGGTTACAGGGGCGGCTGAAGCTTTCTTT. It specifies CAISEVTGAAEAFF.